These 27 T cell receptor beta chains came from one sample sequenced in a study of CD8 T cells in Susac syndrome. Reverse transcription used about 0.45 to 1 ug RNA and random hexamers. MiXCR was run by TCRdb on the immunoSEQ multiplex PCR reads, yielding one entry per CDR3 protein. Here the sample spans about 150,000 distinct CDR3 sequences, 90% to 96% being singletons. The specimen was CD4+ T cells from PBMCs. These receptors originate from a human donor with Susac syndrome.

This clonotype was seen once. The chain links TRBV4-1 to TRBJ1-1; D call uncertain. This CDR3 comprises 13 residues. CDR1 and CDR2 from the germline V gene are MGHRA and YSYEKL. V dropped 1 base and J dropped 5 bases, with 8 bases sitting between them. In DNA, the CDR3 is TGCGCCAGCAGCCAAGCCGGTTCAACTGAAGCTTTCTTT. Protein product: CASSQAGSTEAFF.

The chain carries TRBV28 and TRBJ2-5; 7 nucleotides align to TRBD1. Unmatched junction bases numbered 18, after V lost 4 bases and J lost 1 base. Germline V lookup: CDR1 MDHEN, CDR2 SYDVKM. The CDR3 runs to 19 residues. The CDR3 DNA is TGTGCCAGCAGTTCAAACGGGCGGAGACAGGGATGGGGCCAAGAGACCCAGTACTTC. It codes for CASSSNGRRQGWGQETQYF. Full variable domain (outside the CDR3, taken from reference TRBV28 and TRBJ2-5): DVKVTQSSRYLVKRTGEKVFLECVQDMDHENMFWYRQDPGLGLRLIYFSYDVKMKEKGDIPEGYSVSREKKERFSLILESASTNQTSMYLCASSSNGRRQGWGQETQYFGPGTRLLVL.

V usage is TRBV29-1 and J usage is TRBJ2-3; 9 nucleotides line up with TRBD2. V shed 4 bases and J 3 bases; nucleotides not matched to a gene: 8. The CDR3 is 15 amino acids. CDR1 is SQVTM and CDR2 is ANQGSEA in the germline V gene. CDR3 amino acids: CSVVVPSGMTDTQYF. In DNA, the CDR3 is TGCAGCGTTGTCGTCCCTAGCGGGATGACAGATACGCAGTATTTT.

J is TRBJ2-3 and V is TRBV9; D gene unclear. V lost 3 bases to trimming and J lost 8 bases, with 16 bases between them. Germline V gives CDR1 SGDLS, CDR2 YYNGEE. There are 14 residues in the CDR3. The CDR3 spells CASSEDGRLVTQYF. In nucleotides, the CDR3 is TGTGCCAGCAGCGAAGACGGCCGGCTGGTTACGCAGTATTTT.

The CDR3 sequence is CASSTGLAAYNEQFF. The CDR3 coding sequence is TGTGCCAGCAGCACCGGACTAGCGGCGTACAATGAGCAGTTCTTC. V and J are TRBV5-4 and TRBJ2-1; TRBD2 agrees at 10 bases. The trim removed 4 bases at V and 4 bases at J, leaving 5 bases unmatched. This CDR3 comprises 15 residues. CDR1 SGHNT and CDR2 YYREEE come from the germline V gene (reference sequence).

The rearrangement joins TRBV20-1 to TRBJ2-3; tentatively, D is TRBD1 or TRBD2 (6 bases each). Germline assignment: CDR1 DFQATT and CDR2 SNEGSKA (reference sequence). Trimming stripped 1 base from V and 0 bases from J, with 14 bases between. CDR3 length equals 16 residues. CDR3: CSARGGWRGSTDTQYF. CDR3 sequence (DNA): TGCAGTGCTAGAGGGGGTTGGAGGGGGAGCACAGATACGCAGTATTTT.

The chain joins TRBV4-1 to TRBJ2-1; D possibly corresponds to TRBD2 (5 bases). The CDR3 extends over 14 amino acids. Germline V lookup: CDR1 MGHRA, CDR2 YSYEKL. The V end was cut by 0 bases, the J end by 3 bases, with 6 bases between. Here the CDR3 DNA reads TGCGCCAGCAGCCAAGAGACTAACTACAATGAGCAGTTCTTC. Its protein product is CASSQETNYNEQFF.

The V call is TRBV20-1, the J call TRBJ2-7; D possibly corresponds to TRBD1 (6 bases). Germline V gene lookup returns CDR1 DFQATT and CDR2 SNEGSKA (reference sequence). V dropped 7 bases and J dropped 5 bases, with 15 bases sitting between them. This CDR3 has 12 residues. The CDR3 protein is CSVGTGKNEQYF. Here the CDR3 DNA reads TGCAGTGTCGGTACAGGGAAAAACGAGCAGTACTTC.

The chain employs TRBV5-4 and TRBJ2-2; D ambiguous. Germline V gives CDR1 SGHNT, CDR2 YYREEE (reference sequence). V lost 3 bases and J lost 2, with 8 bases in between. This CDR3 contains 14 residues. In DNA form, the CDR3 reads TGTGCCAGCAGCTCTACCCAAAACACCGGGGAGCTGTTTTTT. Encoded protein: CASSSTQNTGELFF. Full variable domain (missing parts from reference TRBV5-4 and TRBJ2-2): ETGVTQSPTHLIKTRGQQVTLRCSSQSGHNTVSWYQQALGQGPQFIFQYYREEENGRGNFPPRFSGLQFPNYSSELNVNALELDDSALYLCASSSTQNTGELFFGEGSRLTVL.

The gene calls are TRBV11-2 and TRBJ2-7; 7 bases are a match to TRBD1. Trimming took 0 bases from V and 6 from J; bases not matched to a gene: 5. Germline assignment: CDR1 SGHAT and CDR2 FQNNGV. There are 14 residues in the CDR3. This CDR3 reads CASSLDSRGLEQYF. CDR3 nucleotides: TGTGCCAGCAGCTTAGATTCAAGGGGGCTCGAGCAGTACTTC. Full variable domain (missing parts from reference TRBV11-2 and TRBJ2-7): EAGVAQSPRYKIIEKRQSVAFWCNPISGHATLYWYQQILGQGPKLLIQFQNNGVVDDSQLPKDRFSAERLKGVDSTLKIQPAKLEDSAVYLCASSLDSRGLEQYFGPGTRLTVT.

V and J are TRBV4-1 and TRBJ2-3; D remains ambiguous. This CDR3 spans 14 amino acids. Between the trimmed V and J ends, which lost 3 bases and 1 base, there was a span of 8 bases. Germline V lookup: CDR1 MGHRA, CDR2 YSYEKL. CDR3 loop: CASSHPAGTDTQYF. The CDR3 nucleotides read TGCGCCAGCAGCCACCCCGCGGGCACAGATACGCAGTATTTT.

CDR3 DNA: TGTGCCAGCGTCGACAACAGGTTCGGGGAGCAGTTCTTC. It codes for CASVDNRFGEQFF. V gene TRBV6-4 combines with J gene TRBJ2-1; a possible D gene is TRBD1 (5 bases). CDR3 size: 13 residues. Per germline, CDR1 MRHNA and CDR2 SNTAGT. V was clipped by 8 bases and J by 10 bases, with 18 bases between them.

The chain uses TRBV5-1 and TRBJ1-1; no definite D call. CDR3 length: 13 residues. Deletions cut 5 bases from V and 0 bases from J, with 8 bases between. CDR1 is SGHRS, CDR2 YFSETQ, per germline. Here the CDR3 reads CASSGSVNTEAFF. The CDR3, as DNA: TGCGCCAGCAGTGGGTCGGTGAACACTGAAGCTTTCTTT.

The rearrangement links TRBV29-1 to TRBJ2-7; D unresolved. V lost 4 bases to trimming and J lost 3 bases, with 13 bases between them. CDR1 SQVTM and CDR2 ANQGSEA come from the germline V gene. This CDR3 spans 13 amino acids. The CDR3 spells CSVGSGILYEQYF. The CDR3 nucleotides are TGCAGCGTTGGTAGTGGGATTCTCTACGAGCAGTACTTC.

The CDR3 spells CASSMSPAGVREQYF. The CDR3, as DNA: TGTGCCAGTAGTATGTCCCCAGCGGGGGTACGCGAGCAGTACTTC. The V and J genes are TRBV19 and TRBJ2-7; TRBD2 matches at 8 bases. J was trimmed by 6 bases and V by 3 bases; bases with no gene match: 10. CDR3 length: 15 residues. Germline assignment: CDR1 LNHDA and CDR2 SQIVND (reference sequence).

This clonotype was counted between two and nine times. The CDR3 DNA sequence: TGTGCCAGCAGCTTAGCGGGACAGGGGAATGTAGTGCAGTACTTC. Its translation is CASSLAGQGNVVQYF. The chain uses TRBV7-2 and TRBJ2-7, with TRBD1 matching 10 bases. V dropped 0 bases and J dropped 9; count of bases not matched to a gene: 8. This CDR3 has 15 amino acids. Germline loops: CDR1 SGHTA, CDR2 FQGNSA.

The chain couples TRBV24-1 to TRBJ1-1; D is perhaps TRBD1 (5 bases). In germline, CDR1 is KGHDR, CDR2 SFDVKD. V was trimmed by 8 bases and J by 7 bases, leaving 16 bases between them. This CDR3 has 13 residues. Written as DNA, the CDR3 is TGTGCCACCATGTTGGCAGGGCAAGATGAAGCTTTCTTT. Residues: CATMLAGQDEAFF.

The V gene is TRBV7-2, the J gene TRBJ2-3, with D perhaps being TRBD1 or TRBD2 (5 bases each). The CDR3 runs 17 residues. Germline lookup yields CDR1 SGHTA and CDR2 FQGNSA. V was pared by 4 bases and J by 7 bases, with 24 bases between. CDR3 coding DNA: TGTGCCAGCAGCTCGACAACCGGGACGGGGCTCCGAAATACGCAGTATTTT. This translates into CASSSTTGTGLRNTQYF. Full variable domain (rest looked up from reference TRBV7-2 and TRBJ2-3): GAGVSQSPSNKVTEKGKDVELRCDPISGHTALYWYRQSLGQGLEFLIYFQGNSAPDKSGLPSDRFSAERTGGSVSTLTIQRTQQEDSAVYLCASSSTTGTGLRNTQYFGPGTRLTVL.

J is TRBJ2-7 and V is TRBV28; possible D gene TRBD1, 5 bases. The V end was cut by 3 bases, the J end by 6 bases, with 21 bases between. The CDR3 is made up of 16 amino acids. Germline lookup yields CDR1 MDHEN and CDR2 SYDVKM. CDR3 in DNA: TGTGCCAGCAGTTTCAGTAGGCGGACAAGCCTACGCGAGCAGTACTTC. This translates into CASSFSRRTSLREQYF.

The rearrangement uses TRBV29-1 and TRBJ2-5, with TRBD2 matching over 8 bases. Germline V gene lookup returns CDR1 SQVTM and CDR2 ANQGSEA. The CDR3 totals 14 residues. The J segment lost 5 bases and the V segment lost 7 bases, leaving 12 bases of the junction unmatched. CDR3 nucleotide sequence: TGCAGCGCTACGATGACTAGCGCTTTCGAGACCCAGTACTTC. Translated: CSATMTSAFETQYF.

This rearrangement joins TRBV28 to TRBJ2-7; 7 bases match TRBD1. The CDR3 has 14 amino acids. In germline, CDR1 is MDHEN, CDR2 SYDVKM. The V and J ends lost 2 bases and 3 bases, in that order; junction bases with no gene match: 4. This CDR3 reads CASSLTGEVYEQYF. In nucleotides, the CDR3 is TGTGCCAGCAGTTTAACAGGGGAAGTCTACGAGCAGTACTTC.

V is TRBV12-3 or TRBV12-4 and J is TRBJ1-3; 8 nucleotides agree with TRBD1. The CDR3 runs to 15 residues. The junction had 5 bases not matched to a gene; V was cut back by 5 bases and J by 2 bases. The CDR3 loop reads CASSQDRATGNTIYF. Here the CDR3 DNA reads TGTGCCAGCAGTCAGGACAGGGCTACTGGAAACACCATATATTTT.

The V call is TRBV6-5, the J call TRBJ2-7; D might be TRBD1 (6 bases). The V and J ends lost 0 bases and 1 base respectively, with 13 bases between them. The CDR3 covers 16 residues. The germline CDR1 and CDR2 sequences are MNHEY and SVGAGI. The CDR3 DNA sequence: TGTGCCAGCAGTTACTCGAGGACAGTTGCTTCCTACGAGCAGTACTTC. Protein product: CASSYSRTVASYEQYF.

V and J are TRBV5-1 and TRBJ2-1; D unresolved. The CDR3 covers 12 residues. Germline V lookup: CDR1 SGHRS, CDR2 YFSETQ. The germline V and J ends were trimmed by 2 bases and 9 bases, with 9 bases remaining between them. CDR3 region: CASSLSGPEQFF. DNA for the CDR3: TGCGCCAGCAGCTTATCTGGGCCTGAGCAGTTCTTC.

The V call is TRBV7-9, the J call TRBJ2-2; unclear D gene. The germline CDR1 and CDR2 sequences are SEHNR and FQNEAQ (reference sequence). The CDR3 is 14 amino acids. V lost 2 bases and J lost 4, with 8 bases in between. For the CDR3, the DNA is TGTGCCAGCAGCTTACAAGGAGCCACCGGGGAGCTGTTTTTT. It specifies CASSLQGATGELFF.

The genes are TRBV7-9 and TRBJ2-5, with 10 bases that match TRBD2. Germline-derived CDR1 and CDR2 are SEHNR and FQNEAQ (reference sequence). CDR3 length: 15 amino acids. V was clipped by 3 bases and J by 5 bases; unmatched bases: 6. CDR3: CASSLALAGRETQYF. CDR3 DNA: TGTGCCAGCAGCTTGGCACTAGCGGGACGGGAGACCCAGTACTTC.

The rearrangement joins TRBV28 to TRBJ2-5, with 9 bases fitting TRBD1. CDR1 and CDR2 from the germline V gene are MDHEN and SYDVKM. This CDR3 has 13 amino acids. The ends lost 10 bases at V and 5 bases at J; junction bases unmatched: 8. The CDR3 DNA reads as TGTGCCAAGAAACAGGGGGCTCGGGAGACCCAGTACTTC. It translates to CAKKQGARETQYF.